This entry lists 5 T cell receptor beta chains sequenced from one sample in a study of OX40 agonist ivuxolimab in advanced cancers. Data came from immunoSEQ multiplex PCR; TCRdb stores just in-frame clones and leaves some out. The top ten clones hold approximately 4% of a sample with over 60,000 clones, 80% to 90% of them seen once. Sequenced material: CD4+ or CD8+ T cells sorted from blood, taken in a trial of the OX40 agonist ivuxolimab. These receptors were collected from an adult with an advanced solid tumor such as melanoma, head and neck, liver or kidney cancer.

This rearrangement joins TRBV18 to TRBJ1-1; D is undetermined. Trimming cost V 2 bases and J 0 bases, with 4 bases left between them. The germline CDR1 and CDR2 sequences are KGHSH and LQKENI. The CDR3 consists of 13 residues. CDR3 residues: CASSPRVNTEAFF. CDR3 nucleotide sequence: TGTGCCAGCTCACCAAGGGTGAACACTGAAGCTTTCTTT.

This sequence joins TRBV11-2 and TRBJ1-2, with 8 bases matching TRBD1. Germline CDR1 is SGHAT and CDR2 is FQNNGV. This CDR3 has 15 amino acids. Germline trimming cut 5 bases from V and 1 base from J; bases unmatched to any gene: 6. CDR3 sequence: CASSVTGVLNYGYTF. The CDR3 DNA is TGTGCCAGCAGCGTGACAGGGGTCCTTAACTATGGCTACACCTTC.

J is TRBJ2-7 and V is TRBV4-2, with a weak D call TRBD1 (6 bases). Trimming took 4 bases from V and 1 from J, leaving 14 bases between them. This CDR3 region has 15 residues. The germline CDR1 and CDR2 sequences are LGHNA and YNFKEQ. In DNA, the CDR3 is TGTGCCAGCAGCCCCAACGGACAGTCGTCCTACGAGCAGTACTTC. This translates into CASSPNGQSSYEQYF.

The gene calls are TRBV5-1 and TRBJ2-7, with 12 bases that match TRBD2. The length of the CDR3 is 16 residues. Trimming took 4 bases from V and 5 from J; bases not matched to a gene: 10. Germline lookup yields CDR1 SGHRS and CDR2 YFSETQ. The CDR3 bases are TGCGCCAGCAGCGCGGTTATCGGACTAGCGGGAAACGAGCAGTACTTC. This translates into CASSAVIGLAGNEQYF.

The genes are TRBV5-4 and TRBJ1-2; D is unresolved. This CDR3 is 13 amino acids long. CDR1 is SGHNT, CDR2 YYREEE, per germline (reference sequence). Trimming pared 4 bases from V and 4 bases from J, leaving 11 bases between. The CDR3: CASSVGLVYGYTF. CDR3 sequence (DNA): TGTGCCAGCAGCGTCGGACTGGTCTATGGCTACACCTTC.